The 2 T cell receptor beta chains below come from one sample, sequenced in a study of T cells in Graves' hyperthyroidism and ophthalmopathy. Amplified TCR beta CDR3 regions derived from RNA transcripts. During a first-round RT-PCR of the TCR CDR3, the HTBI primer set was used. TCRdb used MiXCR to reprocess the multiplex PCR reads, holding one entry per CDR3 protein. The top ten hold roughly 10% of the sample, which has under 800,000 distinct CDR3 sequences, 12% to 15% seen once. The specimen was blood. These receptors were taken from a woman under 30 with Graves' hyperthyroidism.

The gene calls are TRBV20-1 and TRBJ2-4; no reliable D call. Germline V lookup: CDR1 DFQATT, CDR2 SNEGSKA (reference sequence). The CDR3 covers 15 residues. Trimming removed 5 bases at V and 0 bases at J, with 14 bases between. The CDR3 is CSAPDSELAKNIQYF. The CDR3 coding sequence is TGCAGTGCTCCCGACTCGGAACTAGCCAAAAACATTCAGTACTTC.

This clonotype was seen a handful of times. The CDR3 nucleotides are TGTGCCAGTATGATCGCGTTTTGGAGCTCTGGAAACACCATATATTTT. It is translated as CASMIAFWSSGNTIYF. The chain is built from TRBV19 and TRBJ1-3; D not certain. The CDR3 is 16 amino acids. Trimming shortened V by 7 bases and J by 0 bases, and 16 bases separated the two germline ends. The germline V gene encodes CDR1 LNHDA and CDR2 SQIVND (reference sequence).